The sample holds many counts of the clone carrying this TCR beta chain. This sample was included in a study of early T cells in non-severe SARS-CoV-2 infection. Study summary: Sequencing was performed on bulk RNA from unsorted whole blood, leaving chains unpaired.

Germline CDR1 SGHVS, CDR2 FNYEAQ. The CDR3 has 14 amino acids. V lost 1 base to trimming and J lost 7 bases, with 14 bases between them. Unique molecular identifiers were added to individual cDNA molecules. One entry per CDR3 protein results from TCRdb running MiXCR on the 5' RACE reads. The data hold approximately 69,000 distinct CDR3 sequences, with about 9% observed a single time. The sequenced material came from whole blood. The chain recombines TRBV7-6 with TRBJ2-7, with D perhaps TRBD2 (5 bases). The sequence was obtained from an adult who was a healthcare worker with PCR-confirmed SARS-CoV-2 infection or an uninfected control (not recorded which). CDR3 nucleotides: TGTGCCAGCAGCTTAGGTCCCTCGCGGGCAGAGCAGTACTTC. This gives the protein CASSLGPSRAEQYF.